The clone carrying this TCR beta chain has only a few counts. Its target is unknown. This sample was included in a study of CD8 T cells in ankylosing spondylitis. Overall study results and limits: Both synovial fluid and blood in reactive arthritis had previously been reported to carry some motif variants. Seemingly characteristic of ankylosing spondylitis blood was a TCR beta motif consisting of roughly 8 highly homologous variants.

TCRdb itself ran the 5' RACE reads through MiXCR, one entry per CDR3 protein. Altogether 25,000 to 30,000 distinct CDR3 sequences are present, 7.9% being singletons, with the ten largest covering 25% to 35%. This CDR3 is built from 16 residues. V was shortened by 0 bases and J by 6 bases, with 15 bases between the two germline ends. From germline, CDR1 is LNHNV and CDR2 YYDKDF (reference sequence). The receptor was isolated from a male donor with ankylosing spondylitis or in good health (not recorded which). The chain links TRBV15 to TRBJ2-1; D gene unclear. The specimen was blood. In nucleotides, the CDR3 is TGTGCCACCAGCAGAGATAAGGGCGTTGTAGGCAATGAGCAGTTCTTC. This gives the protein CATSRDKGVVGNEQFF. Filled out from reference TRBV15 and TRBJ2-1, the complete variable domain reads DAMVIQNPRYQVTQFGKPVTLSCSQTLNHNVMYWYQQKSSQAPKLLFHYYDKDFNNEADTPDNFQSRRPNTSFCFLDIRSPGLGDTAMYLCATSRDKGVVGNEQFFGPGTRLTVL.